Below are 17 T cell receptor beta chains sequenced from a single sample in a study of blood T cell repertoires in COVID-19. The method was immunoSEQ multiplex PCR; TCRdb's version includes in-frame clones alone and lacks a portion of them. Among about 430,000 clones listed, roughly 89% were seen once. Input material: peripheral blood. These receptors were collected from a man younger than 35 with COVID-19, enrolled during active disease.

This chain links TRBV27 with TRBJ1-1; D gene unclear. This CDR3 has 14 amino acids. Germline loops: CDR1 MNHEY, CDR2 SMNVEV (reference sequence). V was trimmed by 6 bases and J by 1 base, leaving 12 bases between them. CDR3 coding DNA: TGTGCCAGCAGAATTGAGCTTCAGAACACTGAAGCTTTCTTT. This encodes CASRIELQNTEAFF.

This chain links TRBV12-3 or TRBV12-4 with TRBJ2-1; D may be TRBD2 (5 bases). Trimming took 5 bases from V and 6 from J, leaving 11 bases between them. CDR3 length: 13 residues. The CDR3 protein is CASSALVRNEQFF. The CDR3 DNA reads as TGTGCCAGCAGTGCACTAGTTCGCAATGAGCAGTTCTTC.

CDR3 residues: CASSSQGRSSYEQYF. CDR3 in DNA: TGTGCCAGCAGTTCCCAAGGGAGAAGCTCCTACGAGCAGTACTTC. The chain carries TRBV3-1 (or the pseudogene TRBV3-2) and TRBJ2-7; a possible D gene is TRBD2 (5 bases). CDR1 is LGHDT and CDR2 is YNNKEL in the germline V gene (reference sequence). The V end was cut by 6 bases, the J end by 0 bases, with 15 bases between. This CDR3 has 15 residues.

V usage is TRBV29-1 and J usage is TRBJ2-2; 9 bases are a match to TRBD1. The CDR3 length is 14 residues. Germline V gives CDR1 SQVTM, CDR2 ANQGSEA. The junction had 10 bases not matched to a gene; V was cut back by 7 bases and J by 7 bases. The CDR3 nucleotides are TGCAGCGCAAGTCCGGGACAGGGAGGCGGGGAGCTGTTTTTT. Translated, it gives CSASPGQGGGELFF.

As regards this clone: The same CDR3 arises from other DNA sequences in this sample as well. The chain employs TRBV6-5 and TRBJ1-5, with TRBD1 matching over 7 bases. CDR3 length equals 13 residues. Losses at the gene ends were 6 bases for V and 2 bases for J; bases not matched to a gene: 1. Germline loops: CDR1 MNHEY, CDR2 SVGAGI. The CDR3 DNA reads TGTGCCAGCAGCGACAGGGGCAATCAGCCCCAGCATTTT. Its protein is CASSDRGNQPQHF.

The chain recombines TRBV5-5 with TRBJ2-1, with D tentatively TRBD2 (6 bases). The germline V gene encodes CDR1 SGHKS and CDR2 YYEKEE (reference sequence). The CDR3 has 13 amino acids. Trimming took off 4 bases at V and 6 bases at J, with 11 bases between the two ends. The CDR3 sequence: CASSGLYSNEQFF. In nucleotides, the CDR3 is TGTGCCAGCAGCGGACTATACAGCAATGAGCAGTTCTTC.

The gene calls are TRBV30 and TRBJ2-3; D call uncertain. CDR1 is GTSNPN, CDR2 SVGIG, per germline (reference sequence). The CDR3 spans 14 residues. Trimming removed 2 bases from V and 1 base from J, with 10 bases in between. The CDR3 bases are TGTGCCTGGAGTCTTGGTGCGGGCACAGATACGCAGTATTTT. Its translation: CAWSLGAGTDTQYF.

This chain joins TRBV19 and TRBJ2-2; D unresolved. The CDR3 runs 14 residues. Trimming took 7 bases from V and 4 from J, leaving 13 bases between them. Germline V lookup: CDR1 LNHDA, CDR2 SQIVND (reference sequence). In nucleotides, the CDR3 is TGTGCCAGTACGGGTAGCTTAATCACCGGGGAGCTGTTTTTT. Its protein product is CASTGSLITGELFF.

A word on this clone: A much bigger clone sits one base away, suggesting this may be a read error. The CDR3 region is CASSVNRGETQYF. The CDR3 DNA is TGTGCCAGCAGTGTAAACAGGGGAGAGACCCAGTACTTC. This sequence joins TRBV2 and TRBJ2-5; 7 bases agree with TRBD1. There are 13 residues in the CDR3. The germline gives CDR1 SNHLY, CDR2 FYNNEI. The ends lost 4 bases at V and 4 bases at J; junction bases unmatched: 3.

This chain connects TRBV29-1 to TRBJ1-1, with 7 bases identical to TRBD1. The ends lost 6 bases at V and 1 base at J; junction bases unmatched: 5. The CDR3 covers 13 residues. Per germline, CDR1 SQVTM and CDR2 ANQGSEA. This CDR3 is CSVAGQTNTEAFF. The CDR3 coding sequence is TGCAGCGTGGCGGGACAGACGAACACTGAAGCTTTCTTT.

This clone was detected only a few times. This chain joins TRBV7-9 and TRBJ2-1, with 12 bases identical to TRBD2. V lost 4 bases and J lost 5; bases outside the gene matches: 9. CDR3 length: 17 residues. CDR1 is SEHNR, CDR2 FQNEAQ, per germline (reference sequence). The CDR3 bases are TGTGCCAGCAGCTCCCCTAGCGGGAGGGCCTTGGACAATGAGCAGTTCTTC. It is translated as CASSSPSGRALDNEQFF. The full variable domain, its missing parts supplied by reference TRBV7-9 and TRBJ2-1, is DTGVSQNPRHKITKRGQNVTFRCDPISEHNRLYWYRQTLGQGPEFLTYFQNEAQLEKSRLLSDRFSAERPKGSFSTLEIQRTEQGDSAMYLCASSSPSGRALDNEQFFGPGTRLTVL.

CDR3 region: CASSQRQGQTNRGLSSGYTF. The CDR3 region has the DNA TGTGCCAGCAGCCAAAGACAGGGGCAAACGAATCGAGGTCTGAGCTCTGGCTACACCTTC. The chain employs TRBV3-1 (or the pseudogene TRBV3-2) and TRBJ1-2, with 8 bases matching TRBD1. The CDR3 extends over 20 amino acids. Germline V gene data show CDR1 as LGHDT and CDR2 as YNNKEL (reference sequence). Trimming at V came to 2 bases and at J to 7 bases, leaving 24 bases not matched to a gene.

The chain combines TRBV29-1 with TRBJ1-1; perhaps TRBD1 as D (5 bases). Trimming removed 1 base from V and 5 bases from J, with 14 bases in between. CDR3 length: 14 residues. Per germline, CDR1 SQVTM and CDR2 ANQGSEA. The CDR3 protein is CSVEGRGVLTEAFF. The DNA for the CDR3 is TGCAGCGTTGAAGGCCGGGGGGTCTTGACTGAAGCTTTCTTT.

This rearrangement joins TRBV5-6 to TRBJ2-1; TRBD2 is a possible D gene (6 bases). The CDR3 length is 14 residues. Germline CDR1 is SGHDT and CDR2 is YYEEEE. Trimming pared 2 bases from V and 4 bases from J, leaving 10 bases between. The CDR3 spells CASSFTSRYNEQFF. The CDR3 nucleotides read TGTGCCAGCAGCTTTACTAGCAGGTACAATGAGCAGTTCTTC.

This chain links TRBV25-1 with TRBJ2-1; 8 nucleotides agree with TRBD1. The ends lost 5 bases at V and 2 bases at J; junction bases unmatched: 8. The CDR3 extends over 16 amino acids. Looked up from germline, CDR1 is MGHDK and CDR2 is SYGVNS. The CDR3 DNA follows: TGTGCCAGCAGTATCCTGGACAGGGCCACCTACAATGAGCAGTTCTTC. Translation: CASSILDRATYNEQFF.

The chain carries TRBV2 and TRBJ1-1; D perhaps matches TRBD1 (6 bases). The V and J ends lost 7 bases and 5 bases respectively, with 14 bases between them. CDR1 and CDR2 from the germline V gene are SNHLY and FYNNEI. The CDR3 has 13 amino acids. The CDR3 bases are TGTGCCAGCACGACAGAGGGGGGGACTGAAGCTTTCTTT. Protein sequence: CASTTEGGTEAFF.

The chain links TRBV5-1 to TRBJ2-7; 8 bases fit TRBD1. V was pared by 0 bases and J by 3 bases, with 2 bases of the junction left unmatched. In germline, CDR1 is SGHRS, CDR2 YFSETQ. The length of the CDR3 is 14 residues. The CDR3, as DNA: TGCGCCAGCAGCTTGGGTGACAGGGGCTACGAGCAGTACTTC. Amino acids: CASSLGDRGYEQYF.